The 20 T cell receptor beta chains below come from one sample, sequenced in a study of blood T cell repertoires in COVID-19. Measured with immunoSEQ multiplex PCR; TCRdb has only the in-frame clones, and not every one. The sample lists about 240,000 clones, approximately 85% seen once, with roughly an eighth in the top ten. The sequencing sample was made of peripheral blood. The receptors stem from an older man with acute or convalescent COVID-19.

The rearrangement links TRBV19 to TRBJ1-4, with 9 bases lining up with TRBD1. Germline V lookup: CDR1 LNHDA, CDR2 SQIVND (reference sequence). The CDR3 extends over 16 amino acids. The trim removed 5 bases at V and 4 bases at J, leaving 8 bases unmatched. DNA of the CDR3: TGTGCCAGTAGTCGTACACAGGGGGCCTTTAATGAAAAACTGTTTTTT. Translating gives CASSRTQGAFNEKLFF.

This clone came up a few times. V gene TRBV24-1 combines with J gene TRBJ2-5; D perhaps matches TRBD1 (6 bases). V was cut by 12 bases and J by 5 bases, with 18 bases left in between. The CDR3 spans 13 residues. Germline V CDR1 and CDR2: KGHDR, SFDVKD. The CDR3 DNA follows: TGTGCCCCCCCTAGGGGGTGTGACGAGACCCAGTACTTC. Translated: CAPPRGCDETQYF.

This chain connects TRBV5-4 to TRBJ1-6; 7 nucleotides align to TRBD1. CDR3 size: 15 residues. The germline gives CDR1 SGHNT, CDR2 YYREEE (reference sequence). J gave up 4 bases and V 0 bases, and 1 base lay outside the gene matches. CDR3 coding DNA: TGTGCCAGCAGCTTGGGGGGACAGTATAATTCACCCCTCCACTTT. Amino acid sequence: CASSLGGQYNSPLHF.

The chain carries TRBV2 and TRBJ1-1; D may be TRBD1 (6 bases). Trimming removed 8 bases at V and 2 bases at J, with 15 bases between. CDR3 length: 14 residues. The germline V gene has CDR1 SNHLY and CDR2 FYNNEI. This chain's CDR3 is CASGTGGLNTEAFF. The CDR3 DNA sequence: TGTGCCAGCGGTACCGGGGGGCTTAACACTGAAGCTTTCTTT.

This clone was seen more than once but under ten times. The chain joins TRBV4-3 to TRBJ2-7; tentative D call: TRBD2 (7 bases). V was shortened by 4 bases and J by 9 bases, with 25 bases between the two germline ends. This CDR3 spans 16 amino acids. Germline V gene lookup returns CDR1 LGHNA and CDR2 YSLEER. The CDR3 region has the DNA TGCGCCAGCAGCCTACTCAATACGGGGGGCCCCGTGTGGCAGTACTTC. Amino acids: CASSLLNTGGPVWQYF.

The CDR3 bases are TGTGCCAGCAGTCCCCCGGGGGGAAACACTGAAGCTTTCTTT. As protein: CASSPPGGNTEAFF. The V call is TRBV27, the J call TRBJ1-1, with D maybe TRBD1 (5 bases). Trimming cost V 5 bases and J 2 bases, with 12 bases left between them. Germline CDR1 MNHEY, CDR2 SMNVEV (reference sequence). CDR3 size: 14 residues.

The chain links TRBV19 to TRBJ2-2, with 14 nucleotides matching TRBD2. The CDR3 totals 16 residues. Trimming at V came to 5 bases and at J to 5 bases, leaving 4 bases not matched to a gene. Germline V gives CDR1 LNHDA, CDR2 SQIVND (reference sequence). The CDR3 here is CASSSGLAGGTGELFF. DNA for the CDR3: TGTGCCAGTAGTTCCGGACTAGCGGGGGGTACCGGGGAGCTGTTTTTT.

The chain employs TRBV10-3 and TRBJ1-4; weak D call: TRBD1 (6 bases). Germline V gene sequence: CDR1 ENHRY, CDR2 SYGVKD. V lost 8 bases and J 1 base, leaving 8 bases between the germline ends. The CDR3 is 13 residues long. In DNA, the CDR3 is TGTGCCATCGCGACAGGAACTAATGAAAAACTGTTTTTT. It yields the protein CAIATGTNEKLFF.

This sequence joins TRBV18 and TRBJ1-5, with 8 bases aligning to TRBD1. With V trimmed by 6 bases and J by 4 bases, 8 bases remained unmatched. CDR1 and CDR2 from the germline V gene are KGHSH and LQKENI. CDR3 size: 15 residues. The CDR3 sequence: CASSEGRQGNQPQHF. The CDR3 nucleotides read TGTGCCAGCTCCGAAGGGCGACAGGGGAATCAGCCCCAGCATTTT.

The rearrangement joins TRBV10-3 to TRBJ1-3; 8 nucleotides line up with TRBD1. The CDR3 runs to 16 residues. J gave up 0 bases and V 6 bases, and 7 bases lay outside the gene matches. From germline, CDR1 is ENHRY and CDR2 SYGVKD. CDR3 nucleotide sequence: TGTGCCATCAGACGGACAGGGACCCTCTCTGGAAACACCATATATTTT. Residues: CAIRRTGTLSGNTIYF.

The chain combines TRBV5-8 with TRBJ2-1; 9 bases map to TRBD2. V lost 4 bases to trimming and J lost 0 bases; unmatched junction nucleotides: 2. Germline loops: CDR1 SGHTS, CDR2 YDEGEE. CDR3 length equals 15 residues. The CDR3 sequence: CASSPSGVSYNEQFF. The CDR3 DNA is TGTGCCAGCAGCCCTAGCGGGGTCTCCTACAATGAGCAGTTCTTC.

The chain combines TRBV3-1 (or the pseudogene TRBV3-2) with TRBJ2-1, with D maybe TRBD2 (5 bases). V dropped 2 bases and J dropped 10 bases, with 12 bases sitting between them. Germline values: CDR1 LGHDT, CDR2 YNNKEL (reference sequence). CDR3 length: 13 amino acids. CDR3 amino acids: CASSQIRSGEQFF. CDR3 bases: TGTGCCAGCAGCCAAATAAGGTCGGGAGAGCAGTTCTTC.

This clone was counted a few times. The CDR3 nucleotides read TGTGCCAGCAGCTTCCAACAGGGGGCCTTCCATAATTCACCCCTCCACTTT. It encodes CASSFQQGAFHNSPLHF. The chain couples TRBV7-9 to TRBJ1-6, with 9 bases that match TRBD1. The V gene end was trimmed by 3 bases and the J gene end by 5 bases; junction bases not matched to a gene: 8. CDR3 length: 17 residues. Germline V gene lookup returns CDR1 SEHNR and CDR2 FQNEAQ (reference sequence).

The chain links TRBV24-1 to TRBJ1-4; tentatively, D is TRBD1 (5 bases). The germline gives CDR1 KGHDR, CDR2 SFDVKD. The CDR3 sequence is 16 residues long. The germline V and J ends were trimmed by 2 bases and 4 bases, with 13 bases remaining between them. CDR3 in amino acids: CATSDSRTYGNEKLFF. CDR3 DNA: TGTGCCACCAGTGATTCCAGGACATATGGTAATGAAAAACTGTTTTTT.

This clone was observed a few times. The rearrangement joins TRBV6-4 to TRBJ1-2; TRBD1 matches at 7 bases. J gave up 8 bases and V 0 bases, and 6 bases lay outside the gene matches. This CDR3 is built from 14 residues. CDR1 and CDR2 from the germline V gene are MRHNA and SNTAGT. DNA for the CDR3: TGTGCCAGCAGTGACTCACGACAGGGTAGCGGCTACACCTTC. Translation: CASSDSRQGSGYTF.

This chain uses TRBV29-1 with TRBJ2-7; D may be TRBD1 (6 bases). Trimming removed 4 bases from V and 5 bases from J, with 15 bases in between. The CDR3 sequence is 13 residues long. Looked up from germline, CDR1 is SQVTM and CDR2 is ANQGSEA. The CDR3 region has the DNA TGCAGCGTTGGAAACAGGGATAACGACGAGCAGTACTTC. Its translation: CSVGNRDNDEQYF.

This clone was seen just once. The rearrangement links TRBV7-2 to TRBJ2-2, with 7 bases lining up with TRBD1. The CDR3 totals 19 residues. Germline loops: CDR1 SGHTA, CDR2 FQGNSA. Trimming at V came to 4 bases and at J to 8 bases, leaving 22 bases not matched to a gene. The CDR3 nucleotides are TGTGCCAGCAGCTCGAGGAGAGTTTGGGCGGCAGGGGGAATTGGGGAGCTGTTTTTT. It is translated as CASSSRRVWAAGGIGELFF.

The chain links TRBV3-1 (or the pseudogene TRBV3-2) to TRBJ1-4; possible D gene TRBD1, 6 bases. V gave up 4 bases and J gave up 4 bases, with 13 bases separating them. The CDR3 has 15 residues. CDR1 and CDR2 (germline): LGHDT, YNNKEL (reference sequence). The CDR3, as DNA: TGTGCCAGCAGCCTACAGGGCCCCTTTAATGAAAAACTGTTTTTT. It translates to CASSLQGPFNEKLFF.

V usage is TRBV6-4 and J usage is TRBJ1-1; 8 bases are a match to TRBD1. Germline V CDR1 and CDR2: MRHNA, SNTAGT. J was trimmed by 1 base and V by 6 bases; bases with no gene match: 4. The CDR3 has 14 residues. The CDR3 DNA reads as TGTGCCAGCAGAAGACAGGGGAGGAACACTGAAGCTTTCTTT. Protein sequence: CASRRQGRNTEAFF.

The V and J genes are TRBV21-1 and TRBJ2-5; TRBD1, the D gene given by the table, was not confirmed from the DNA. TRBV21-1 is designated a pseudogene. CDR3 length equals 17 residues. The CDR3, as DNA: TGTGCCAGCAGCAAGTCGAGGGACAGATGTCTGAGTGGGACCCAGTACTTC. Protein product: CASSKSRDRCLSGTQYF.